This entry describes one T cell receptor beta chain. The data originate from a study of blood T cell repertoires in COVID-19. Turning to the study itself: The United States, Italy and Spain provided the acute and convalescent COVID-19 samples. T cells, B-cell-depleted T cells, or PBMCs provided the cDNA or gDNA that served as material.

As handled by the study authors: Nucleated cell counts were estimated from reference gene primer amplification. The repertoire was sequenced with immunoSEQ multiplex PCR; TCRdb's copy has only in-frame clones and lacks some. The V and J calls and clone size were taken over from that table, and D and trimming were inferred from the DNA. The table lists about 280,000 clones, approximately 85% of them singletons. Germline CDR1 is WSHSY and CDR2 is SAAADI. The CDR3 consists of 14 residues. V lost 6 bases, J lost 3 bases, and 12 bases lay in between. The V gene is TRBV10-2, the J gene TRBJ1-5; D ambiguous. The specimen was peripheral blood. The TCR was taken from a woman in her sixties or seventies with acute or convalescent COVID-19. In DNA, the CDR3 is TGCGCCAGCAGCGAATCTGGACTCAATCAGCCCCAGCATTTT. Its protein product is CASSESGLNQPQHF.